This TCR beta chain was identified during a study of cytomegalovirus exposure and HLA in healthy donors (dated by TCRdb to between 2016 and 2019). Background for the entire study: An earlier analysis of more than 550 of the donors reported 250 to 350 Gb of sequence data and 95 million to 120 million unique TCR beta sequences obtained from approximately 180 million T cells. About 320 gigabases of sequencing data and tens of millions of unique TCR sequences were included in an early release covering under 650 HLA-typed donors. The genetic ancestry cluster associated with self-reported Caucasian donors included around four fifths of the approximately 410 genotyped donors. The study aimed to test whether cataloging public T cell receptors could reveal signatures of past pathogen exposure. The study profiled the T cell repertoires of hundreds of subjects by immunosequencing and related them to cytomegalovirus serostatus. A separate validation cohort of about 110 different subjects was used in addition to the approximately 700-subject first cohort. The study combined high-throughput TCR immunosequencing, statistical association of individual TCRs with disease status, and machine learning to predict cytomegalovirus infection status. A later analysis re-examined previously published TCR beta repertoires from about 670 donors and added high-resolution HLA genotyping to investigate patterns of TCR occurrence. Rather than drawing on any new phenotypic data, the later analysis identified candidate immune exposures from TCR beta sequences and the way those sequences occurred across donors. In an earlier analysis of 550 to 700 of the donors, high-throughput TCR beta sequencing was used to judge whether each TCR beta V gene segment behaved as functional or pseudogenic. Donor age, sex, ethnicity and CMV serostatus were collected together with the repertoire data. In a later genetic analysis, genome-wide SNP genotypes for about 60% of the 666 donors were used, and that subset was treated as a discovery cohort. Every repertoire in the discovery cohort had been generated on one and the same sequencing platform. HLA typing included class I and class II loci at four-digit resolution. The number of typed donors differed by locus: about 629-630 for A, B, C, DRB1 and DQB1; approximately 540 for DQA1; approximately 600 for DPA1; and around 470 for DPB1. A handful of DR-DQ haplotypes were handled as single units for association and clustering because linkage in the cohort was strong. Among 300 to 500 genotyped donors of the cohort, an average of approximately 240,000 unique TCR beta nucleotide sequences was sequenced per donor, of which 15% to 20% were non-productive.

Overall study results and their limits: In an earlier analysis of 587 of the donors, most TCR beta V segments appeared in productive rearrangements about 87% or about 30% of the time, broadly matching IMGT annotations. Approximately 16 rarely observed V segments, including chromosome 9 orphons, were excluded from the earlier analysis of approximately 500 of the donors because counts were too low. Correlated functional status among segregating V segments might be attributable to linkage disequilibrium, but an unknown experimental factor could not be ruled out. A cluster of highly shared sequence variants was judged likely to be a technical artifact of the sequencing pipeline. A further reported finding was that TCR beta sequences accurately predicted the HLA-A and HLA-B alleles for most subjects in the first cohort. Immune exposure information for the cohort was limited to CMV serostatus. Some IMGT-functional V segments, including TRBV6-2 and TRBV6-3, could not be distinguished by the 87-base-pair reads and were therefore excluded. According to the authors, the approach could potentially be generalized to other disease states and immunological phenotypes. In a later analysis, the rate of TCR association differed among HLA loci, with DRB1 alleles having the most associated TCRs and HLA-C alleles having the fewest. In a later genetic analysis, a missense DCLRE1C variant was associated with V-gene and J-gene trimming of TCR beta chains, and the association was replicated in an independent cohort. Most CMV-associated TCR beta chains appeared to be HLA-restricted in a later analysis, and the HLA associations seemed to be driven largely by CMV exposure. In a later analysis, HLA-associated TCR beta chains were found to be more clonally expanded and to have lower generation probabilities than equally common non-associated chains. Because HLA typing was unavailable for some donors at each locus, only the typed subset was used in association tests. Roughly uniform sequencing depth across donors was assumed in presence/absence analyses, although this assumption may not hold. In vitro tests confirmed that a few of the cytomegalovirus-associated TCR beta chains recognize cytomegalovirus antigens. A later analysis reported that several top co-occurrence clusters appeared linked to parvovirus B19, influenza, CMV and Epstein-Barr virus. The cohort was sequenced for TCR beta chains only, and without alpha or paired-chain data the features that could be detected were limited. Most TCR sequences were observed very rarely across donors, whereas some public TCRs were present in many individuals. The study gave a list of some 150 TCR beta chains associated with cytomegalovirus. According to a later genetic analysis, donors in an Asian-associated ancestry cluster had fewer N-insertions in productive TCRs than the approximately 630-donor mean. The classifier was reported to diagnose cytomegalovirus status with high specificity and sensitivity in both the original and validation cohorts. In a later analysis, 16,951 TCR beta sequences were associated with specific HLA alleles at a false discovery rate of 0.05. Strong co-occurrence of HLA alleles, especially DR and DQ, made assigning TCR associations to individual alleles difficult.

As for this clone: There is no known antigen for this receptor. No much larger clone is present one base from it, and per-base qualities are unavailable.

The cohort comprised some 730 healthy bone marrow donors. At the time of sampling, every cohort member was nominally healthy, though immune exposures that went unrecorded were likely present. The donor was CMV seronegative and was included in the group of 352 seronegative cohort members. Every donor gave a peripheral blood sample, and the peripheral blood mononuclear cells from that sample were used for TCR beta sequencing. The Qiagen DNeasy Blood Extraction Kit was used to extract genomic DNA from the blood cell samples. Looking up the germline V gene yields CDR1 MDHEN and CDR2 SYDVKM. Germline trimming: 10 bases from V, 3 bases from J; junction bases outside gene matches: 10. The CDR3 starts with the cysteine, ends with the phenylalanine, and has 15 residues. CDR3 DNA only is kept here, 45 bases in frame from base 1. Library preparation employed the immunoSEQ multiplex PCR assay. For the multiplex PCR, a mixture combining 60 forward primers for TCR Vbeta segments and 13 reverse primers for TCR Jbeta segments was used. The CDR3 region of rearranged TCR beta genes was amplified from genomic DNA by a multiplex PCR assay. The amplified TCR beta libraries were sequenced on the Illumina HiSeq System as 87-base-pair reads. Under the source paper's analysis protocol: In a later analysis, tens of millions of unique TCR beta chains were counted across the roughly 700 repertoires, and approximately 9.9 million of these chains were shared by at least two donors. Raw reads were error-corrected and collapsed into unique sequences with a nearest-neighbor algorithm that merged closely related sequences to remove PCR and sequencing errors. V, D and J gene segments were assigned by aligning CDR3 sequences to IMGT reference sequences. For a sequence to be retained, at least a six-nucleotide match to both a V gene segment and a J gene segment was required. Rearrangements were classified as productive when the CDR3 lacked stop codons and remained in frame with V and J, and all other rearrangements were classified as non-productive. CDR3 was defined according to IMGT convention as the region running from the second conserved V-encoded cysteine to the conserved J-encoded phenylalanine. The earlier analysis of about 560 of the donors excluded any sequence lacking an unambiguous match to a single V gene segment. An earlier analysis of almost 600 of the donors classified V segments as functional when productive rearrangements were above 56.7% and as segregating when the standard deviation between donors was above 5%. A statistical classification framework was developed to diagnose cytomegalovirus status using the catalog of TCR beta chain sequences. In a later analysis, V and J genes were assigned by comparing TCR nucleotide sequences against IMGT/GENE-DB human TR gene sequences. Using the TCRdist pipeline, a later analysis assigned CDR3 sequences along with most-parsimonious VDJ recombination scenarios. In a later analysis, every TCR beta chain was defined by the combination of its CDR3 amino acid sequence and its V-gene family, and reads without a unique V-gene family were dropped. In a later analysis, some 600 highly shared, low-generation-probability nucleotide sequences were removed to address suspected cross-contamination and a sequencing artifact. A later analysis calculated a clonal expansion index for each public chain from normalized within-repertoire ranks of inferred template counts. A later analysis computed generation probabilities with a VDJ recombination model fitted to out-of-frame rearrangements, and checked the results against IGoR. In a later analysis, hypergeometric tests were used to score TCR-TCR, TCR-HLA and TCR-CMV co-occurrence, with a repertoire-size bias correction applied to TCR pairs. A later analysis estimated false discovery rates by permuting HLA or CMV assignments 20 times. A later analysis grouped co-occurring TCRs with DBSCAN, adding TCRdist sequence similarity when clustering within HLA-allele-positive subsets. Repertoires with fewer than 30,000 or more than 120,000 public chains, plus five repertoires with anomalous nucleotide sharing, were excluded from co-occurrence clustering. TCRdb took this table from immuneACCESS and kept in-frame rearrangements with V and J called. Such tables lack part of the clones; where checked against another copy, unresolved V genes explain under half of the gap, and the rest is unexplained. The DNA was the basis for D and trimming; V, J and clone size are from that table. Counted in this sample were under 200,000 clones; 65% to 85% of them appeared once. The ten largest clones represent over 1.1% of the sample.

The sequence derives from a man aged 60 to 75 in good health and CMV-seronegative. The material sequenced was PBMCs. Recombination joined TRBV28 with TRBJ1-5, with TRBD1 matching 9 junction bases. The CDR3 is CATSTWTGDNQPQHF. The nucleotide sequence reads TGTGCCACCTCGACCTGGACAGGGGACAATCAGCCCCAGCATTTT.